This note documents a single TCR beta chain sequence. What this receptor recognizes is not known. No per-base quality is available; no much larger clone lies one base away. Sequencing instrument: 454 GS FLX Titanium. A previously published linear amplification protocol was used to construct TCR libraries from about 490 ng of total RNA. The Roche/454 Genome Sequencer with Titanium chemistry was used for sequencing. Per the original workflow: A total of fewer than 90,000 rearranged TCR alpha transcripts were sequenced from several of the healthy donors. Duplicate transcripts were removed, and unique TCR clonotypes were defined by the CDR3 junction according to IMGT nomenclature. CD4 versus CD8 status was modeled on V and J genes by logistic regression in R 2.13.0, with adjustment for donor effects and Bonferroni correction for multiple testing. Using fastp at Q25 and MiXCR, TCRdb reprocessed the public reads and kept productive beta chains. Rows with one shared CDR3 protein collapse into an entry with the most common genes and DNA. For this entry, the V and J calls and clone size follow TCRdb and not the study's own pipeline. The table for this sample lists some 190,000 distinct CDR3 sequences; 65% to 75% of them were counted only once. The ten largest account for less than 2.5% of the sample.

Cells with a CD4+CD8-CD45RO-CD45RA+ profile were isolated by FACS and defined as naive CD4+ T cells, and those with a CD8+CD4-CD45RA+CD27bright profile were defined as naive CD8+ T cells. Antibodies against CD4 (RPA-T4), CD8 (SK1), CD27 (O323), CD45RA (HI100) and CD45RO (UCHL1) were used for sorting. This record comes from a study of healthy donors' naive CD4 and CD8 T cells (dated by TCRdb to between 2014 and 2017). Background for the entire study: Donors were selected to cover three age groups (20-25, 40-50 and 60-70 years, several each), with a mean age of around 45, and half of the donors were female. For TCR alpha, a new primer set covering all functional IMGT alpha gene variants was designed, and the rest of the protocol matched the beta-chain workflow. To check how TCR variation relates to lineage commitment, the researchers sequenced rearranged TCR alpha and beta chains taken from naive CD4+ and CD8+ T cells. Peripheral blood mononuclear cells were collected from some 17 healthy, unrelated individuals. Donors were HLA-typed by sequencing at HLA-A, -B, -C, -DRB1, -DQB1 and -DPB1 using the SBTexcellerator protocol, an ABI3130xl analyzer and SBTengine software.

Points the paper makes about the study in general: Taken together, V genes, J genes and CDR3 charge appeared to account for around 13% of the variance in CD4/CD8 propensity, mostly acting in an additive way. Possible repertoire bias arising from homeostatic proliferation of naive T cells was not directly addressed. Because alpha and beta chains were sequenced in bulk and could not be paired, the effects of the two chains in combination were not assessed. In both chains, CD4+ lineage was linked to a positively charged CDR3, whereas CD8+ lineage was linked to a negatively charged CDR3. Naive CD4+ and CD8+ cells reportedly showed biased usage of most V and J gene segments, and this bias was consistent across donors and independent of HLA genotype.

The trim is 2 bases for V and 3 bases for J, with a gap of 7 bases between the germline ends. From the cysteine through the phenylalanine, the CDR3 covers 12 amino acids. Of all the DNA, just the CDR3 is kept, 36 bases in frame from base 1. The germline V gene sets CDR1 to SQVTM and CDR2 to ANQGSEA. The sequenced sample was naive CD4+ and CD8+ T cells sorted from blood, pooled from several donors. The cell subset or site label for this specimen denotes: FACS-sorted naive CD4+ (CD45RO-CD45RA+) and naive CD8+ (CD45RA+CD27bright) T cells. This sequence uses TRBV29-1 and TRBJ1-2; too little of a D gene remains to name it. This sequence originates from a pool of human donors in good health; the sample pools cells from several healthy donors. Here is the DNA: TGCAGCGTTGAAAAAGTAGACTATGGCTACACCTTC. This sequence encodes CSVEKVDYGYTF. The reference TRBV29-1 and TRBJ1-2 proteins fill in what lies around the CDR3, so the full variable domain reads SAVISQKPSRDICQRGTSLTIQCQVDSQVTMMFWYRQQPGQSLTLIATANQGSEATYESGFVIDKFPISRPNLTFSTLTVSNMSPEDSSIYLCSVEKVDYGYTFGSGTRLTVV.